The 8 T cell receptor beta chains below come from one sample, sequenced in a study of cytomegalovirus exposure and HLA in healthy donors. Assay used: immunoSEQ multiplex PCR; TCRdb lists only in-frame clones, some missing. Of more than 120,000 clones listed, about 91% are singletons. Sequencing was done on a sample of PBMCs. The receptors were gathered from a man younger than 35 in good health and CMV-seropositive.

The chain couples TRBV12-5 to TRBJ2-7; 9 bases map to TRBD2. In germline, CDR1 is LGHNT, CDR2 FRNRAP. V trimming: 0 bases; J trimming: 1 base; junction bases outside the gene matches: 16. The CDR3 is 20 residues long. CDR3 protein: CASGLVLGLAGPSGSYEQYF. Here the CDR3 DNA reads TGTGCTAGTGGTTTGGTTTTGGGGCTAGCGGGGCCGTCCGGGTCCTACGAGCAGTACTTC.

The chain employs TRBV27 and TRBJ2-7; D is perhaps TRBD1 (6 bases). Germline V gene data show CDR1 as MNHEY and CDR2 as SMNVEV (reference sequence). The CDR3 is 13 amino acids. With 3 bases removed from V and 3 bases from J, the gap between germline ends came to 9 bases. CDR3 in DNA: TGTGCCAGCAGTTTGCAGGGGTTCTACGAGCAGTACTTC. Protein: CASSLQGFYEQYF.

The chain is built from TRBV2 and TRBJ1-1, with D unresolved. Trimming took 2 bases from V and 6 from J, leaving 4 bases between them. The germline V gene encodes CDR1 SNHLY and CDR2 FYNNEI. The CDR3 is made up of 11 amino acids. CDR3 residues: CASSEFSEAFF. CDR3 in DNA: TGTGCCAGCAGTGAATTCTCTGAAGCTTTCTTT.

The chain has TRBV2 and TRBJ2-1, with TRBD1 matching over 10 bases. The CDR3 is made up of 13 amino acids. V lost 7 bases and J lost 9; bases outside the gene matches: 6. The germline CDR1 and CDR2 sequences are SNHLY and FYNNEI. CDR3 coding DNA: TGTGCCAGCATGGGACAGGGGATTGGTGAGCAGTTCTTC. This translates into CASMGQGIGEQFF.

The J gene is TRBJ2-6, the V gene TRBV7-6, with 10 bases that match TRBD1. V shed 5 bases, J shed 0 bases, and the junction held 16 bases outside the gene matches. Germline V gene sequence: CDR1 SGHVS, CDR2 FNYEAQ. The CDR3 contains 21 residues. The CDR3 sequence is CASSQTGTGVRYFSGANVLTF. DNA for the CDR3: TGTGCCAGCAGCCAGACCGGGACAGGGGTTCGCTATTTCTCTGGGGCCAACGTCCTGACTTTC.

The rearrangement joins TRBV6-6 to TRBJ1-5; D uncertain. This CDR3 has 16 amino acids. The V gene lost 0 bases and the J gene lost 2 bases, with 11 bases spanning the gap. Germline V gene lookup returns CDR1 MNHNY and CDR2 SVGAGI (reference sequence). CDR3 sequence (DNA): TGTGCCAGCAGTTACTCGCAAAGTATAGGCAATCAGCCCCAGCATTTT. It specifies CASSYSQSIGNQPQHF.

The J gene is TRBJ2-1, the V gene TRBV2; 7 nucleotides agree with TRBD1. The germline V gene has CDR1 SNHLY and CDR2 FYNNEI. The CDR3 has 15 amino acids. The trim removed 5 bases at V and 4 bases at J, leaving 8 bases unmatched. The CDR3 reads CASSPDRARYNEQFF. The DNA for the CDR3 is TGTGCCAGCAGTCCCGACAGGGCCAGATACAATGAGCAGTTCTTC.

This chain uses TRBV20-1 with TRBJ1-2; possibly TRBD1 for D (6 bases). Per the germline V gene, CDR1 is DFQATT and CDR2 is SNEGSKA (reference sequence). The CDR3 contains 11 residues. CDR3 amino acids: CRATGNYGYTF. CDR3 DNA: TGCAGGGCCACAGGGAACTATGGCTACACCTTC.